A single sample gave rise to the 9 T cell receptor beta chains below, sequenced in a study of T cell responses to AZD1222 COVID-19 vaccine. Sequencing was performed with immunoSEQ multiplex PCR; in TCRdb, only in-frame clones are kept and a portion is missing. This table has more than 110,000 clones, over 75% appearing once. The specimen comprised peripheral blood, sampled on day 0 of AZD1222 vaccination. These receptors all stem from an adult in good health.

This chain uses TRBV28 with TRBJ1-1; 9 bases agree with TRBD1. Germline loops: CDR1 MDHEN, CDR2 SYDVKM. V lost 6 bases, J lost 6 bases, and 8 bases stayed unmatched. This CDR3 is 14 amino acids long. CDR3: CASRRKQGAAEAFF. The CDR3 DNA reads as TGTGCCAGCAGACGCAAACAGGGGGCCGCTGAAGCTTTCTTT.

The chain couples TRBV9 to TRBJ2-3, with D possibly TRBD1 on 6 matching bases. This CDR3 comprises 14 residues. V shed 4 bases and J shed 5 bases, with 14 bases lying between them. Germline V gene data show CDR1 as SGDLS and CDR2 as YYNGEE. CDR3 bases: TGTGCCAGCAGCCGAGAGGGGGTGGTAGATACGCAGTATTTT. Translated, it gives CASSREGVVDTQYF.

This rearrangement joins TRBV30 to TRBJ1-5; 7 bases agree with TRBD1. Germline values: CDR1 GTSNPN, CDR2 SVGIG (reference sequence). With 1 base clipped from V and 4 bases from J, the junction kept 4 bases outside the gene matches. The CDR3 totals 14 residues. In nucleotides, the CDR3 is TGTGCCTGGAGTGGAGGGACAGCGAATCAGCCCCAGCATTTT. It codes for CAWSGGTANQPQHF. The full variable domain, its missing parts supplied by reference TRBV30 and TRBJ1-5, is SQTIHQWPATLVQPVGSPLSLECTVEGTSNPNLYWYRQAAGRGLQLLFYSVGIGQISSEVPQNLSASRPQDRQFILSSKKLLLSDSGFYLCAWSGGTANQPQHFGDGTRLSIL.

The chain is built from TRBV29-1 and TRBJ1-2; D unclear. This CDR3 has 14 residues. V was trimmed by 2 bases and J by 0 bases, leaving 10 bases between them. From germline, CDR1 is SQVTM and CDR2 ANQGSEA. The CDR3 DNA is TGCAGCGTTGAAAGGAACAGAGCTAACTATGGCTACACCTTC. This sequence encodes CSVERNRANYGYTF.

The J gene is TRBJ1-5, the V gene TRBV7-2, with D possibly being TRBD1 (5 bases). Germline CDR1 reads SGHTA; CDR2 reads FQGNSA. The CDR3 consists of 16 residues. V dropped 1 base and J dropped 1 base, with 11 bases sitting between them. Here the CDR3 reads CASSLGLGTSNQPQHF. The CDR3 bases are TGTGCCAGCAGCTTAGGTCTGGGGACGAGCAATCAGCCCCAGCATTTT. The full variable domain, rest sourced from reference TRBV7-2 and TRBJ1-5, is GAGVSQSPSNKVTEKGKDVELRCDPISGHTALYWYRQSLGQGLEFLIYFQGNSAPDKSGLPSDRFSAERTGGSVSTLTIQRTQQEDSAVYLCASSLGLGTSNQPQHFGDGTRLSIL.

This chain joins TRBV2 and TRBJ2-2; maybe TRBD1 (5 bases). The CDR3 is 13 amino acids. V gave up 5 bases and J gave up 7 bases, with 11 bases separating them. Germline-derived CDR1 and CDR2 are SNHLY and FYNNEI. CDR3 amino acids: CASSSDSYGELFF. CDR3 nucleotides: TGTGCCAGCAGTTCTGACAGTTACGGGGAGCTGTTTTTT. The full variable domain, with the rest looked up from reference TRBV2 and TRBJ2-2, is EPEVTQTPSHQVTQMGQEVILRCVPISNHLYFYWYRQILGQKVEFLVSFYNNEISEKSEIFDDQFSVERPDGSNFTLKIRSTKLEDSAMYFCASSSDSYGELFFGEGSRLTVL.

The chain uses TRBV28 and TRBJ1-6; TRBD1 agrees at 11 bases. The CDR3 is 16 amino acids. With V trimmed by 3 bases and J by 6 bases, 4 bases remained unmatched. Germline V gene data show CDR1 as MDHEN and CDR2 as SYDVKM. The DNA for the CDR3 is TGTGCCAGCAGTTTCTTCGGACAGGGGGCTAATTCACCCCTCCACTTT. Translating gives CASSFFGQGANSPLHF. Filled out from reference TRBV28 and TRBJ1-6, the complete variable domain reads DVKVTQSSRYLVKRTGEKVFLECVQDMDHENMFWYRQDPGLGLRLIYFSYDVKMKEKGDIPEGYSVSREKKERFSLILESASTNQTSMYLCASSFFGQGANSPLHFGNGTRLTVT.

This chain uses TRBV4-1 with TRBJ1-1; D call uncertain. Per germline, CDR1 MGHRA and CDR2 YSYEKL. CDR3 length: 14 residues. With 3 bases removed from V and 2 bases from J, the gap between germline ends came to 10 bases. Written as DNA, the CDR3 is TGCGCCAGCAGCCAGGGGATTCGAAACACTGAAGCTTTCTTT. Its translation is CASSQGIRNTEAFF.

The rearrangement joins TRBV3-1 (or the pseudogene TRBV3-2) to TRBJ2-1, with TRBD2 matching 11 bases. CDR3 length equals 14 residues. The ends lost 5 bases at V and 7 bases at J; junction bases unmatched: 4. Germline CDR1 reads LGHDT; CDR2 reads YNNKEL (reference sequence). In nucleotides, the CDR3 is TGTGCCAGCAGCGTCGCTAGCGGGAGGAATGAGCAGTTCTTC. Translated, it gives CASSVASGRNEQFF.